This T cell receptor (beta chain) is from a study of T-cell reconstitution after alpha-beta-depleted transplantation in children. CDR3 length: 14 residues. V was shortened by 6 bases and J by 2 bases, with 17 bases between the two germline ends. CDR1 and CDR2 (germline): DFQATT, SNEGSKA (reference sequence). Study-wide results and limits: Where some patients showed high TCRbeta diversity at day 60, it came from recipient T cells and thymic progenitors that had survived. Several hundred expanded graft clones reportedly were the source of alpha-beta T cells about two months after transplant. It was newly produced T cells that mostly accounted for T-cell counts and diversity one year after transplant.

A library of TCRbeta sequences, prepared with unique molecular identifiers, was generated. TCRdb passed the PCR reads through MiXCR, listing each CDR3 protein once. The profile shows about 200,000 distinct CDR3 sequences, under 8.5% of them singletons. This clonotype was counted ten times or more. Antigen specificity is unknown. Sequenced here: PBMCs, sampled before TCRalphabeta/CD19-depleted stem cell transplant. The sequence came from a boy between 2 and 10 years old with acute lymphoblastic leukemia, due to receive a stem cell transplant. V usage is TRBV20-1 and J usage is TRBJ2-7; perhaps TRBD1 as D (6 bases). The CDR3, as DNA: TGCAGTGCCACCGAACAGGGACCCACCTACGAGCAGTACTTC. This translates into CSATEQGPTYEQYF.